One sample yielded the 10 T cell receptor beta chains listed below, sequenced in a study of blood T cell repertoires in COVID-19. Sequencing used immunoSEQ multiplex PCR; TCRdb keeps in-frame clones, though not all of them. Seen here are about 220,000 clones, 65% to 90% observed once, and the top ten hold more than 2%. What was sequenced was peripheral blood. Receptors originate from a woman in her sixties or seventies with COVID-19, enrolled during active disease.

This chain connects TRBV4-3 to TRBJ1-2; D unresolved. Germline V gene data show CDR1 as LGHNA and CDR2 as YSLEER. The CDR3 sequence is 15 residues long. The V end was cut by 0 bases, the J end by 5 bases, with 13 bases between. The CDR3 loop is CASSQERGFNYGYTF. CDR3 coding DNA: TGCGCCAGCAGCCAAGAAAGAGGGTTTAATTATGGCTACACCTTC.

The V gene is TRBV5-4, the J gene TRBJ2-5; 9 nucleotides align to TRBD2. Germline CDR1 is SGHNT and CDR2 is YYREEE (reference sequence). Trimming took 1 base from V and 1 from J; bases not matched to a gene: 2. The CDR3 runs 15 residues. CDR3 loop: CASSLTSGPQETQYF. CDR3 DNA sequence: TGTGCCAGCAGCTTGACTAGCGGGCCCCAAGAGACCCAGTACTTC.

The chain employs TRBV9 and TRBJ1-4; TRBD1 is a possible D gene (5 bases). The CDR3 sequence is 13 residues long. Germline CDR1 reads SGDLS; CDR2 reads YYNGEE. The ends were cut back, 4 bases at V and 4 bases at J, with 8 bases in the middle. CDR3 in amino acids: CASSPRGNEKLFF. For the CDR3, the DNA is TGTGCCAGCAGCCCAAGGGGTAATGAAAAACTGTTTTTT.

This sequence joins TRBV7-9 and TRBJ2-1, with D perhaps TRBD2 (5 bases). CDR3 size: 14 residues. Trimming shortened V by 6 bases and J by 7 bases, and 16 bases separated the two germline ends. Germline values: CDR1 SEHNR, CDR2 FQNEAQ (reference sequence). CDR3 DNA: TGTGCCAGCAGAGCGGACCAGACCCTAAATGAGCAGTTCTTC. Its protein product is CASRADQTLNEQFF.

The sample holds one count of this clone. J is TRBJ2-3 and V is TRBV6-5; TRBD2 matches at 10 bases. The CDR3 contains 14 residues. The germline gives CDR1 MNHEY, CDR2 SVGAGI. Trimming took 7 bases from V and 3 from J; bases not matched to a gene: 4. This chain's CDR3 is CASTPGLATDTQYF. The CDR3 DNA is TGTGCCAGCACACCGGGACTAGCGACAGATACGCAGTATTTT.

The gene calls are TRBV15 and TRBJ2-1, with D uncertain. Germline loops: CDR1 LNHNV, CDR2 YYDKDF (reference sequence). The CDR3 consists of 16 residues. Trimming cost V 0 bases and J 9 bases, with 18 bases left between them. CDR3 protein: CATSRDLMGSLSEQFF. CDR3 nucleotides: TGTGCCACCAGCAGAGATCTTATGGGTAGCCTGAGTGAGCAGTTCTTC.

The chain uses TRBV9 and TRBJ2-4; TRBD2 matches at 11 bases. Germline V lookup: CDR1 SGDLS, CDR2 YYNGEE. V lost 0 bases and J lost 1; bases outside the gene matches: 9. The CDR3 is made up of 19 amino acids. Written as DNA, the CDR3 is TGTGCCAGCAGCGTAGCGGTTACTAGCGGGAGCGTGGCCAAAAACATTCAGTACTTC. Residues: CASSVAVTSGSVAKNIQYF. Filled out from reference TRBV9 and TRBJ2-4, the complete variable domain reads DSGVTQTPKHLITATGQRVTLRCSPRSGDLSVYWYQQSLDQGLQFLIQYYNGEERAKGNILERFSAQQFPDLHSELNLSSLELGDSALYFCASSVAVTSGSVAKNIQYFGAGTRLSVL.

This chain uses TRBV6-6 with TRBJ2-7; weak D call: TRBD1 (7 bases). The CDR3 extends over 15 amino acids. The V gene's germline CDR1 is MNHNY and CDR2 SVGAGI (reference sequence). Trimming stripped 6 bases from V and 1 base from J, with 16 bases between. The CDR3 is CASRRDSRGSYEQYF. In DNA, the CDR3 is TGTGCCAGCAGAAGGGACAGCCGGGGGTCCTACGAGCAGTACTTC.

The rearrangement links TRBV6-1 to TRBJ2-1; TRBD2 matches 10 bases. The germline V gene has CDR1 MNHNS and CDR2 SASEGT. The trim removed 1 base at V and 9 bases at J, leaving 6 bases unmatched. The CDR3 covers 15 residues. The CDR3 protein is CASSEGLAGVGEQFF. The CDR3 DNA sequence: TGTGCCAGCAGTGAAGGGCTAGCGGGAGTCGGTGAGCAGTTCTTC.

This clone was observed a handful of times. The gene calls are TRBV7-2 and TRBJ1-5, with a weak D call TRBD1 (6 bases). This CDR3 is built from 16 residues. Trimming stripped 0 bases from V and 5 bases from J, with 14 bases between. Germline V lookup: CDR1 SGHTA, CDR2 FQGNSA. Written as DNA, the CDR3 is TGTGCCAGCAGCTTAGCCGCAGGGGTGCTAGATCAGCCCCAGCATTTT. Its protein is CASSLAAGVLDQPQHF.